Following are 10 T cell receptor beta chains from one sample sequenced in a study of cytomegalovirus exposure and HLA in healthy donors. Profiled with immunoSEQ multiplex PCR; TCRdb holds only in-frame clones, not every one. The sample includes about 360,000 clones, about nine tenths of them seen just once. Sample: PBMCs. Receptors originate from a woman aged 18-29 years in good health and CMV-seronegative.

CDR3 nucleotides: TGCGCCAGCAGTGTAAACAGGGGGCCGAACACTGAAGCTTTCTTT. Translation: CASSVNRGPNTEAFF. This rearrangement joins TRBV10-1 to TRBJ1-1; TRBD1 matches 9 bases. The CDR3 is made up of 15 amino acids. Germline trimming cut 4 bases from V and 1 base from J; bases unmatched to any gene: 4. Germline CDR1 WNHNN, CDR2 SYGVQD (reference sequence).

The CDR3: CASSFQGSADTQYF. The CDR3 nucleotides are TGCGCCAGCAGCTTCCAGGGTTCGGCAGATACGCAGTATTTT. The chain recombines TRBV5-1 with TRBJ2-3; possibly TRBD1 for D (5 bases). This CDR3 is 14 amino acids long. The germline V gene has CDR1 SGHRS and CDR2 YFSETQ. The germline V and J ends were trimmed by 2 bases and 4 bases, with 11 bases remaining between them.

The chain is built from TRBV28 and TRBJ2-5, with 7 bases fitting TRBD2. Looked up from germline, CDR1 is MDHEN and CDR2 is SYDVKM. With V trimmed by 4 bases and J by 2 bases, 7 bases remained unmatched. The CDR3 consists of 15 residues. CDR3 coding DNA: TGTGCCAGCAGTTCCCGGGACTACCTACAAGAGACCCAGTACTTC. Its translation is CASSSRDYLQETQYF.

This chain uses TRBV2 with TRBJ2-1; 13 nucleotides agree with TRBD2. Trimming at V came to 6 bases and at J to 4 bases, leaving 6 bases not matched to a gene. The length of the CDR3 is 16 residues. CDR1 is SNHLY, CDR2 FYNNEI, per germline. CDR3: CASRAGLAGPYNEQFF. The CDR3 nucleotides are TGTGCCAGCAGAGCGGGACTAGCGGGGCCTTACAATGAGCAGTTCTTC. Supplemented by reference TRBV2 and TRBJ2-1, the full variable domain reads EPEVTQTPSHQVTQMGQEVILRCVPISNHLYFYWYRQILGQKVEFLVSFYNNEISEKSEIFDDQFSVERPDGSNFTLKIRSTKLEDSAMYFCASRAGLAGPYNEQFFGPGTRLTVL.

This chain joins TRBV5-1 and TRBJ2-2, with no clear D. V was cut by 1 base and J by 0 bases, with 7 bases left in between. The CDR3 is 15 residues long. CDR1 SGHRS and CDR2 YFSETQ come from the germline V gene. The CDR3 loop reads CASSLSQANTGELFF. In DNA, the CDR3 is TGCGCCAGCAGCTTGAGTCAGGCGAACACCGGGGAGCTGTTTTTT.

J is TRBJ2-3 and V is TRBV28; possibly TRBD2 for D (6 bases). The V gene lost 4 bases and the J gene lost 5 bases, with 16 bases spanning the gap. This CDR3 spans 15 amino acids. Germline CDR1 MDHEN, CDR2 SYDVKM. DNA for the CDR3: TGTGCCAGCAGTTGGGCAGGGAGGCGCGGAGATACGCAGTATTTT. This sequence encodes CASSWAGRRGDTQYF.

V gene TRBV29-1 combines with J gene TRBJ2-7; D unclear. Per the germline V gene, CDR1 is SQVTM and CDR2 is ANQGSEA. V was shortened by 4 bases and J by 2 bases, with 6 bases between the two germline ends. The CDR3 loop spans 11 amino acids. CDR3 coding DNA: TGCAGCGTTGCACAAGCCTACGAGCAGTACTTC. It encodes CSVAQAYEQYF.

The chain uses TRBV7-9 and TRBJ2-2, with 12 positions matching TRBD1. V shed 5 bases and J 5 bases; nucleotides not matched to a gene: 12. This CDR3 spans 18 amino acids. The germline CDR1 and CDR2 sequences are SEHNR and FQNEAQ (reference sequence). CDR3 DNA sequence: TGTGCCAGCAGCGTCACTCCGGGACAGGGGGCGCGGACCGGGGAGCTGTTTTTT. Its translation is CASSVTPGQGARTGELFF. Using reference TRBV7-9 and TRBJ2-2 for the parts outside the CDR3, the full variable domain is DTGVSQNPRHKITKRGQNVTFRCDPISEHNRLYWYRQTLGQGPEFLTYFQNEAQLEKSRLLSDRFSAERPKGSFSTLEIQRTEQGDSAMYLCASSVTPGQGARTGELFFGEGSRLTVL.

The V gene is TRBV4-2, the J gene TRBJ2-1, with 13 bases fitting TRBD2. J lost 6 bases, V lost 5 bases, and 16 bases had no gene match. Germline V gives CDR1 LGHNA, CDR2 YNFKEQ. The CDR3 is 19 amino acids. DNA for the CDR3: TGTGCCAGCAGCTTCCAAGGACTAGCGGGAGAATCGATGGGCAATGAGCAGTTCTTC. Translation: CASSFQGLAGESMGNEQFF.

V gene TRBV10-2 combines with J gene TRBJ2-1; 16 nucleotides line up with TRBD2. The V gene's germline CDR1 is WSHSY and CDR2 SAAADI. The CDR3 loop spans 15 amino acids. V shed 8 bases, J shed 8 bases, and the junction held 6 bases outside the gene matches. The CDR3 DNA is TGCGCCAGCGGGGGACTAGCGGGGGGGCCGGATGAGCAGTTCTTC. It encodes CASGGLAGGPDEQFF.